These 5 T cell receptor beta chains originate from one sample sequenced in a study of shared clonotypes between healthy human individuals. The data were produced by immunoSEQ multiplex PCR, yet TCRdb's version contains in-frame clones alone and is incomplete. The sample yields around 1.5 million clones, about 98% seen once. The specimen was naive CD4+ T cells sorted from blood. Subset specified: CD45RA+ positively selected. These receptors originate from a man under 40 in good health.

As concerns this clone: The identical CDR3 is also encoded by other nucleotide sequences in the sample. V is TRBV27 and J is TRBJ2-3, with 8 bases fitting TRBD1. The CDR3 covers 14 residues. Trimming cost V 5 bases and J 0 bases; bases outside gene matches: 1. Germline lookup yields CDR1 MNHEY and CDR2 SMNVEV (reference sequence). The DNA of the CDR3 is TGTGCCAGCAGTCGGGACAGGAGCACAGATACGCAGTATTTT. It codes for CASSRDRSTDTQYF.

The rearrangement uses TRBV18 and TRBJ2-5; D is possibly TRBD1 (6 bases). Germline V gene sequence: CDR1 KGHSH, CDR2 LQKENI. Trimming left V 7 bases short and J 2 bases short, with 11 bases between. The CDR3 is 13 residues long. CDR3 sequence reads: CASYRDQQETQYF. The DNA of the CDR3 is TGTGCCAGCTACAGGGACCAACAAGAGACCCAGTACTTC.

J is TRBJ2-2 and V is TRBV10-3, with D uncertain. The CDR3 extends over 16 amino acids. Trimming stripped 6 bases from V and 3 bases from J, with 17 bases between. Germline values: CDR1 ENHRY, CDR2 SYGVKD. CDR3 DNA sequence: TGTGCCATCAGCAAAAGAGACCCTCAAGACACCGGGGAGCTGTTTTTT. Its translation is CAISKRDPQDTGELFF.

The chain couples TRBV18 to TRBJ2-1, with D possibly matching TRBD2 (6 bases). From germline, CDR1 is KGHSH and CDR2 LQKENI. CDR3 length: 16 amino acids. V lost 5 bases and J lost 0, with 14 bases in between. In DNA, the CDR3 is TGTGCCAGCTCAGGGGACTTCACGAGCTCCTACAATGAGCAGTTCTTC. Residues: CASSGDFTSSYNEQFF.

J is TRBJ1-5 and V is TRBV9; D call uncertain. Between the trimmed V and J ends, which lost 0 bases and 9 bases, there was a span of 13 bases. The CDR3 consists of 14 residues. Germline assignment: CDR1 SGDLS and CDR2 YYNGEE. The CDR3 sequence is CASSVGSNGVPQHF. The CDR3 DNA reads as TGTGCCAGCAGCGTAGGTTCCAATGGTGTGCCCCAGCATTTT. Full variable domain (missing parts from reference TRBV9 and TRBJ1-5): DSGVTQTPKHLITATGQRVTLRCSPRSGDLSVYWYQQSLDQGLQFLIQYYNGEERAKGNILERFSAQQFPDLHSELNLSSLELGDSALYFCASSVGSNGVPQHFGDGTRLSIL.